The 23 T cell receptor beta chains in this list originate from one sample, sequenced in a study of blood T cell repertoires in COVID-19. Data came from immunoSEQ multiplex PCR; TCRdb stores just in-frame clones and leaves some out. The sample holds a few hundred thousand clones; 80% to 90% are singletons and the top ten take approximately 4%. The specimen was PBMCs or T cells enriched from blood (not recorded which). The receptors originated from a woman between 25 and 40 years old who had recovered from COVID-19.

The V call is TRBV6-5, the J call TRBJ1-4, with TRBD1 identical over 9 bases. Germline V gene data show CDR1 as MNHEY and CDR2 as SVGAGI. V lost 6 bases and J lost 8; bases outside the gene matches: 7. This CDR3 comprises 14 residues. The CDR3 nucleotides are TGTGCCAGCAGGGGGGACAGGGTTAGCGAAAAACTGTTTTTT. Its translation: CASRGDRVSEKLFF.

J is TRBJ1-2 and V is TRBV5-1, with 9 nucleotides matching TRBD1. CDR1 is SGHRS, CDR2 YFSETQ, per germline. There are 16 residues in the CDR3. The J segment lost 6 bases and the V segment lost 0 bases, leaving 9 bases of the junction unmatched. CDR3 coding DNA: TGCGCCAGCAGCTTGGAGTCTCCGGACAGGGGCCATGGCTACACCTTC. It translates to CASSLESPDRGHGYTF.

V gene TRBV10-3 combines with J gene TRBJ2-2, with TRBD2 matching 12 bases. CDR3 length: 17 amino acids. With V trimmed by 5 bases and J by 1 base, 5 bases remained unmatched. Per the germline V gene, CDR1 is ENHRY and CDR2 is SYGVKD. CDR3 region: CAISPPGLAGNTGELFF. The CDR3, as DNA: TGTGCCATCAGTCCCCCGGGACTAGCGGGGAACACCGGGGAGCTGTTTTTT.

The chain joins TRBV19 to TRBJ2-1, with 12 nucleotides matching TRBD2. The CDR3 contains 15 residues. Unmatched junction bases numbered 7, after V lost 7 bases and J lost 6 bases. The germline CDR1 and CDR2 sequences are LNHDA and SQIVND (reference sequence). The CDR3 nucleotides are TGTGCCAGTACCCACCTAGCGGGGGGGATCAATGAGCAGTTCTTC. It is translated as CASTHLAGGINEQFF. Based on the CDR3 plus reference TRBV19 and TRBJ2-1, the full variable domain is DGGITQSPKYLFRKEGQNVTLSCEQNLNHDAMYWYRQDPGQGLRLIYYSQIVNDFQKGDIAEGYSVSREKKESFPLTVTSAQKNPTAFYLCASTHLAGGINEQFFGPGTRLTVL.

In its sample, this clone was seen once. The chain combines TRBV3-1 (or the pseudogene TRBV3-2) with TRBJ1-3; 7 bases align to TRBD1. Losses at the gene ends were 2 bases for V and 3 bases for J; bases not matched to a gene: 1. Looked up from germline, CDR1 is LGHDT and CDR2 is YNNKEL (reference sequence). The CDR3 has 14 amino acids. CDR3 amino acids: CASSQRQGGNTIYF. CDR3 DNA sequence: TGTGCCAGCAGCCAACGACAGGGTGGAAACACCATATATTTT.

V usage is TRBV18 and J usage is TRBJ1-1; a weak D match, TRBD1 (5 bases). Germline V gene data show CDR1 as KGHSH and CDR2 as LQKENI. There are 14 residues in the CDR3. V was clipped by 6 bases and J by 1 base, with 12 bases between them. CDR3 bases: TGTGCCAGCTCCCCCCTGGGGGGGAACACTGAAGCTTTCTTT. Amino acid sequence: CASSPLGGNTEAFF. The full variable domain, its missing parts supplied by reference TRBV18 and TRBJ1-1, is NAGVMQNPRHLVRRRGQEARLRCSPMKGHSHVYWYRQLPEEGLKFMVYLQKENIIDESGMPKERFSAEFPKEGPSILRIQQVVRGDSAAYFCASSPLGGNTEAFFGQGTRLTVV.

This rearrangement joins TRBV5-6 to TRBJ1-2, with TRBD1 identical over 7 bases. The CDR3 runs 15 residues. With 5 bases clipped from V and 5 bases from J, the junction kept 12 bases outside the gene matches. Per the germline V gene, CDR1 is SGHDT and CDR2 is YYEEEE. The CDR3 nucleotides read TGTGCCAGCAGGTTTGCATACCCGGACAGGTATGGCTACACCTTC. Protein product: CASRFAYPDRYGYTF.

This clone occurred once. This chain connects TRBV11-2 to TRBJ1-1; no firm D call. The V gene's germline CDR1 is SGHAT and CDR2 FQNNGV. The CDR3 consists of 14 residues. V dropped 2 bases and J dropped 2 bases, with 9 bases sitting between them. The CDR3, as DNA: TGTGCCAGCAGCTTAACCCCAGAAAACACTGAAGCTTTCTTT. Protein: CASSLTPENTEAFF.

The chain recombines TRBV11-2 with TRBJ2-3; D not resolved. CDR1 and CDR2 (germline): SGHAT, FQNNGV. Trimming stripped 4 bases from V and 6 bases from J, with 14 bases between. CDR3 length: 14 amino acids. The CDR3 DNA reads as TGTGCCAGCAGCTCTTCTCGGAGAGGCGATACGCAGTATTTT. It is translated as CASSSSRRGDTQYF.

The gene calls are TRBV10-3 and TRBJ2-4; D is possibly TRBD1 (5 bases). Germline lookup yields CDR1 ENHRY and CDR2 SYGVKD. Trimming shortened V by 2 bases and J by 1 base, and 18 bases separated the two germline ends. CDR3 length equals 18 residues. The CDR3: CAISEAPGQTRAKNIQYF. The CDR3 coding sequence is TGTGCCATCAGTGAGGCACCCGGACAAACTCGGGCCAAAAACATTCAGTACTTC.

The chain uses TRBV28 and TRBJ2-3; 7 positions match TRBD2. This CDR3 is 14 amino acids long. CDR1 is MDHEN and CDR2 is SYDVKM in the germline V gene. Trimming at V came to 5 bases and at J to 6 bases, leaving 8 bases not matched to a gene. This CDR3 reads CASSPMGGRDTQYF. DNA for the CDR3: TGTGCCAGCAGTCCCATGGGGGGGAGGGATACGCAGTATTTT. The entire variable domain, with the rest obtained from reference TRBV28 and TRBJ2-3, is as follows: DVKVTQSSRYLVKRTGEKVFLECVQDMDHENMFWYRQDPGLGLRLIYFSYDVKMKEKGDIPEGYSVSREKKERFSLILESASTNQTSMYLCASSPMGGRDTQYFGPGTRLTVL.

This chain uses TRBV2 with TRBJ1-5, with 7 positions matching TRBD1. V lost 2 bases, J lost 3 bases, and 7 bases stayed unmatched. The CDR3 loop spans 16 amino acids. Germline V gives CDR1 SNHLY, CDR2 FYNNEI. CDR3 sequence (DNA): TGTGCCAGCAGTGAACGGGGACAGCTATACAATCAGCCCCAGCATTTT. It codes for CASSERGQLYNQPQHF. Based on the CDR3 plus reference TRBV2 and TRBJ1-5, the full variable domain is EPEVTQTPSHQVTQMGQEVILRCVPISNHLYFYWYRQILGQKVEFLVSFYNNEISEKSEIFDDQFSVERPDGSNFTLKIRSTKLEDSAMYFCASSERGQLYNQPQHFGDGTRLSIL.

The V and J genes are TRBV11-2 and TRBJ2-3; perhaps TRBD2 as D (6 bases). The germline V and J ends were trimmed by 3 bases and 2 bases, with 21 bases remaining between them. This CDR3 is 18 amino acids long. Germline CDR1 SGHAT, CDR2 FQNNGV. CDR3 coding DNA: TGTGCCAGCAGCTTGACACCCCCCCGGGACTCTCACACAGATACGCAGTATTTT. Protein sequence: CASSLTPPRDSHTDTQYF.

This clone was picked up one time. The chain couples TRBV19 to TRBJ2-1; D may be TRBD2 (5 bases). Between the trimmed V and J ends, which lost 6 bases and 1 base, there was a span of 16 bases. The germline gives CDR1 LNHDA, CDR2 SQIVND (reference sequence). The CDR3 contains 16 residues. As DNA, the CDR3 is TGTGCCAGTAGCCTTCTGTCGGGGAGTTCCTACAATGAGCAGTTCTTC. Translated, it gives CASSLLSGSSYNEQFF.

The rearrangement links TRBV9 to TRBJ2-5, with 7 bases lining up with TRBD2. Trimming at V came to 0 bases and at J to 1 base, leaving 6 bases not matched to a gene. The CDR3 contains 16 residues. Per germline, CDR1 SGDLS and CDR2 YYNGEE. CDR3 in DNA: TGTGCCAGCAGCGTAGGGGTGGGGGGGTCCCAAGAGACCCAGTACTTC. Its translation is CASSVGVGGSQETQYF.

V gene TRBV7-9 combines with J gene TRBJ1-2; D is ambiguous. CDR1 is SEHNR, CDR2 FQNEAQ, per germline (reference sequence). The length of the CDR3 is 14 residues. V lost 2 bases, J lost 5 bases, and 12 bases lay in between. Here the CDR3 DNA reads TGTGCCAGCAGCTTACGACTGGCGGGGTATGGCTACACCTTC. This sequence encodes CASSLRLAGYGYTF.

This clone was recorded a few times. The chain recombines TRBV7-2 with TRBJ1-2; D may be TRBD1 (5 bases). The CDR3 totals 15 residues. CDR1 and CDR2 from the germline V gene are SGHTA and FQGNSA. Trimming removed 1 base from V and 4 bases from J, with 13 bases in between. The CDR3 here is CASSLEVRDSYGYTF. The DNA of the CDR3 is TGTGCCAGCAGCTTAGAAGTGCGTGACAGCTATGGCTACACCTTC. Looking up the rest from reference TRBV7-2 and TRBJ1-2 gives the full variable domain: GAGVSQSPSNKVTEKGKDVELRCDPISGHTALYWYRQSLGQGLEFLIYFQGNSAPDKSGLPSDRFSAERTGGSVSTLTIQRTQQEDSAVYLCASSLEVRDSYGYTFGSGTRLTVV.

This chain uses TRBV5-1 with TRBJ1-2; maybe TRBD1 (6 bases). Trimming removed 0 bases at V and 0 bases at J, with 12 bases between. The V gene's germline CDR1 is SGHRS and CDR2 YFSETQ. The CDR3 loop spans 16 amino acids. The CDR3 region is CASSLGGQAANYGYTF. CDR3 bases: TGCGCCAGCAGCTTGGGGGGGCAGGCAGCTAACTATGGCTACACCTTC.

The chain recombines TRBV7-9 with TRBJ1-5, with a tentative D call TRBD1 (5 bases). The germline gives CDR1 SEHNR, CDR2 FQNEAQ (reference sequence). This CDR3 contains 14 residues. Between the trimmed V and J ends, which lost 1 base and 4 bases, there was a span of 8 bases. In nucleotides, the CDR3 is TGTGCCAGCAGCTTAGAGGGGTTTAATCAGCCCCAGCATTTT. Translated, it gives CASSLEGFNQPQHF.

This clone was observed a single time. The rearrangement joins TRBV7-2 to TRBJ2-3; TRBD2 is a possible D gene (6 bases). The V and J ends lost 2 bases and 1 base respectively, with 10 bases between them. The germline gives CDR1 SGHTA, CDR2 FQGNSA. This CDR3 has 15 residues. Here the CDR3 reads CASSLSASGTDTQYF. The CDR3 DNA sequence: TGTGCCAGCAGCTTATCCGCTAGCGGCACAGATACGCAGTATTTT.

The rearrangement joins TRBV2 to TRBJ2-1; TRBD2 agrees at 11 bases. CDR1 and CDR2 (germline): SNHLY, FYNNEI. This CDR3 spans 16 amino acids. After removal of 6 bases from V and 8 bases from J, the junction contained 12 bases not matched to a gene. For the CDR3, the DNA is TGTGCCAGCAGACCTACCACTAGCGGGAGTTTCGATGAGCAGTTCTTC. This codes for CASRPTTSGSFDEQFF.

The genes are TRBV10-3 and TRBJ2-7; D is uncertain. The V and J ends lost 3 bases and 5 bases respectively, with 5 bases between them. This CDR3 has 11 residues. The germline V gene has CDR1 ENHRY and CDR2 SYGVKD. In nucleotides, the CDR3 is TGTGCCATCAGTGAACACCACGAGCAGTACTTC. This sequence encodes CAISEHHEQYF.

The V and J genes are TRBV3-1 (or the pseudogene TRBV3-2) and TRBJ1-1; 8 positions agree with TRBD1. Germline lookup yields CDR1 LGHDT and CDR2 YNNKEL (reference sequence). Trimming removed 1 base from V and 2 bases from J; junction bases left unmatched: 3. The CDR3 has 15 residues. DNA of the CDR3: TGTGCCAGCAGCCAAGGGGCAGGGGGCAACACTGAAGCTTTCTTT. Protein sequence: CASSQGAGGNTEAFF.